This entry concerns a single TCR beta chain. Sequencing used cDNA as its template, made by extracting RNA and reverse transcribing it. The repertoire was sequenced with immunoSEQ multiplex PCR; TCRdb's copy has only in-frame clones and lacks some. The sample consists of 200,000 or so clones, 55% to 70% of them appearing once. Treatment: oral pan-JAK inhibitor, 5-10 mg twice daily. V gave up 7 bases and J gave up 5 bases, with 14 bases separating them. The CDR3 contains 13 residues. Germline values: CDR1 ENHRY, CDR2 SYGVKD. This entry belongs to a study of CD8+ T cells in alopecia areata. The receptor comes from a human donor with alopecia areata. Source: CD4+ T cells sorted from blood, taken at week 24, from a patient treated with tofacitinib. The rearrangement links TRBV10-3 to TRBJ2-5; no definite D call. CDR3 residues: CAITSRPVETQYF. The CDR3 region has the DNA TGTGCCATCACAAGCAGACCCGTGGAGACCCAGTACTTC.